The entry below describes one T cell receptor (beta chain). Its antigen is undetermined. These data originate in a study of T cell responses to AZD1222 COVID-19 vaccine. Broader study findings: The peak T cell response came first, and repertoires were sampled only after it. Reports indicate that nearly half of spike-specific TCRs are directed at unmutated variant regions. Among those given AZD1222, only 6 or 7 were seropositive at baseline.

Generated by immunoSEQ multiplex PCR, the TCRdb table keeps only in-frame clones and is missing some. In the table there are approximately 190,000 clones, almost 95% of which are singletons. This specimen consisted of peripheral blood, obtained on day 0 of AZD1222 vaccination. This TCR derives from an adult in good health.

The CDR3 loop is CASSPSANTDTQYF. CDR3 DNA: TGTGCCAGCAGCCCTAGCGCAAACACAGATACGCAGTATTTT. The chain recombines TRBV9 with TRBJ2-3, with D tentatively TRBD2 (6 bases). CDR1 and CDR2 (germline): SGDLS, YYNGEE. The CDR3 is 14 residues long. The V end lost 4 bases, the J end lost 2 bases, and 11 bases lay between the germline ends.